This TCR beta chain was obtained from a study of CD8 T cells in Susac syndrome. CD8+ and CD4+ T cells from blood underwent TCR beta sequencing, which was carried out in a high-throughput format. After extraction with the RNeasy kit, about 0.5 to 1 ug of the RNA was reverse transcribed using random hexamers. One entry per CDR3 protein results from TCRdb running MiXCR on the immunoSEQ multiplex PCR reads. Here the sample spans over 100,000 distinct CDR3 sequences, about nine tenths being singletons. This clonotype is a singleton in its sample. The CDR3 runs to 14 residues. Germline assignment: CDR1 MNHEY and CDR2 SVGAGI. The V segment lost 6 bases and the J segment 4 bases; nucleotides outside the gene matches: 1.

The receptor comes from a human donor in good health. The sequenced sample was CD4+ T cells from PBMCs. This chain joins TRBV6-5 and TRBJ2-1; 12 bases map to TRBD2. The CDR3 DNA sequence: TGTGCCAGCAGAACTAGCGGGAGGTACAATGAGCAGTTCTTC. It is translated as CASRTSGRYNEQFF.